One sample yielded the 28 T cell receptor beta chains listed below, sequenced in a study of T cell responses to AZD1222 COVID-19 vaccine (dated by TCRdb to 2020 to 2023). According to the study, the label for this sample's time point signals: baseline before first vaccination. The method behind the library was the immunoSEQ multiplex PCR assay. TCRdb provides this immuneACCESS table in a form limited to in-frame rearrangements. Some clones are lacking; in checked studies, under half of them reflect an unresolved V gene, and why the rest are absent is not known. The sample data list roughly 160,000 clones, and roughly 92% of these were observed just once. Around 1.7% of the sample is taken by the ten largest. This material consisted of peripheral blood, taken on day 0 of AZD1222 vaccination. The origin of the receptors is an adult in good health.

J is TRBJ2-3 and V is TRBV19; no clear D. The V end was cut by 7 bases, the J end by 0 bases, with 8 bases between. The germline CDR1 and CDR2 sequences are LNHDA and SQIVND (reference sequence). The CDR3 extends over 13 amino acids. This chain's CDR3 is CASNRASTDTQYF. In DNA form, the CDR3 reads TGTGCCAGTAACCGGGCTAGCACAGATACGCAGTATTTT.

Turning to this clone: Different DNA sequences within this sample yield the same CDR3. The chain links TRBV5-4 to TRBJ1-1; D gene uncertain. Trimming left V 4 bases short and J 5 bases short, with 12 bases between. Germline lookup yields CDR1 SGHNT and CDR2 YYREEE (reference sequence). This CDR3 spans 13 amino acids. The CDR3, as DNA: TGTGCCAGCAGCCTCGGGCCCGGGACTGAAGCTTTCTTT. It translates to CASSLGPGTEAFF.

The chain joins TRBV7-9 to TRBJ2-4; TRBD2 aligns across 12 bases. The V gene end was trimmed by 1 base and the J gene end by 2 bases; junction bases not matched to a gene: 6. Germline V lookup: CDR1 SEHNR, CDR2 FQNEAQ (reference sequence). The CDR3 is made up of 18 amino acids. The CDR3, as DNA: TGTGCCAGCAGCTTAGATCTAGCGGGAGGGGGGCCCAAAAACATTCAGTACTTC. As protein: CASSLDLAGGGPKNIQYF. The whole variable domain, remainder taken from reference TRBV7-9 and TRBJ2-4, is DTGVSQNPRHKITKRGQNVTFRCDPISEHNRLYWYRQTLGQGPEFLTYFQNEAQLEKSRLLSDRFSAERPKGSFSTLEIQRTEQGDSAMYLCASSLDLAGGGPKNIQYFGAGTRLSVL.

The gene calls are TRBV5-1 and TRBJ2-3; D might be TRBD1 (5 bases). The CDR3 is 16 amino acids. Per the germline V gene, CDR1 is SGHRS and CDR2 is YFSETQ. The V end lost 2 bases, the J end lost 1 base, and 14 bases lay between the germline ends. This CDR3 is CASSFGGAPGTDTQYF. CDR3 nucleotide sequence: TGCGCCAGCAGCTTCGGTGGGGCCCCTGGCACAGATACGCAGTATTTT.

The gene calls are TRBV19 and TRBJ2-7; a possible D gene is TRBD2 (6 bases). Per germline, CDR1 LNHDA and CDR2 SQIVND (reference sequence). Trimming took 5 bases from V and 3 from J, leaving 14 bases between them. The CDR3 has 14 amino acids. Here the CDR3 reads CASSASGTFYEQYF. Here the CDR3 DNA reads TGTGCCAGTAGTGCCTCCGGGACTTTCTACGAGCAGTACTTC.

The chain carries TRBV9 and TRBJ1-1; tentatively, D is TRBD1 (6 bases). Trimming left V 3 bases short and J 5 bases short, with 14 bases between. The CDR3 is 14 residues long. The germline V gene has CDR1 SGDLS and CDR2 YYNGEE. The CDR3: CASSAGGGATEAFF. The DNA of the CDR3 is TGTGCCAGCAGCGCTGGCGGGGGCGCGACTGAAGCTTTCTTT.

The genes are TRBV6-5 and TRBJ1-1; TRBD1 aligns across 8 bases. V lost 6 bases and J lost 0; bases outside the gene matches: 3. This CDR3 is 14 amino acids long. CDR1 MNHEY and CDR2 SVGAGI come from the germline V gene. The CDR3 loop reads CASRDRAVNTEAFF. The CDR3 DNA sequence: TGTGCCAGCAGGGACAGGGCCGTGAACACTGAAGCTTTCTTT.

The rearrangement links TRBV6-6 to TRBJ2-1; 10 positions match TRBD2. The germline V gene has CDR1 MNHNY and CDR2 SVGAGI (reference sequence). The CDR3 loop spans 15 amino acids. J lost 8 bases, V lost 6 bases, and 10 bases had no gene match. For the CDR3, the DNA is TGTGCCAGCAGGGGGAATAGCGGGGGGTTACATGAGCAGTTCTTC. Its translation: CASRGNSGGLHEQFF.

Only one count was recorded for this clone. The V gene is TRBV29-1, the J gene TRBJ2-5, with D perhaps TRBD1 (5 bases). The V end was cut by 7 bases, the J end by 5 bases, with 14 bases between. The CDR3 sequence is 12 residues long. Germline V gene sequence: CDR1 SQVTM, CDR2 ANQGSEA. The CDR3 reads CSANQGRETQYF. CDR3 nucleotides: TGCAGCGCCAACCAGGGCCGCGAGACCCAGTACTTC.

The chain couples TRBV7-2 to TRBJ2-1; perhaps TRBD1 as D (6 bases). This CDR3 is 15 amino acids long. Germline CDR1 reads SGHTA; CDR2 reads FQGNSA. V gave up 1 base and J gave up 6 bases, with 13 bases separating them. CDR3 sequence (DNA): TGTGCCAGCAGCTTAGGACCTGGGGGCCTCAATGAGCAGTTCTTC. Translated, it gives CASSLGPGGLNEQFF.

V is TRBV5-8 and J is TRBJ2-3; 10 bases agree with TRBD2. V shed 2 bases, J shed 5 bases, and the junction held 8 bases outside the gene matches. CDR3 length: 16 amino acids. Per germline, CDR1 SGHTS and CDR2 YDEGEE. The CDR3 DNA follows: TGTGCCAGCAGCTTTCAAGCGGGAGGGCCTGGAGATACGCAGTATTTT. Protein product: CASSFQAGGPGDTQYF.

The chain joins TRBV12-3 or TRBV12-4 to TRBJ1-2, with unresolved D. V lost 3 bases and J lost 5, with 10 bases in between. The CDR3 is 13 residues long. The CDR3 nucleotides read TGTGCCAGCAGTTTTCTCTCGGGGTATGGCTACACCTTC. Translation gives CASSFLSGYGYTF.

The genes are TRBV18 and TRBJ2-5; D might be TRBD1 (5 bases). Germline V gene lookup returns CDR1 KGHSH and CDR2 LQKENI. The V and J ends lost 1 base and 1 base respectively, with 13 bases between them. This CDR3 region has 16 residues. The CDR3 region has the DNA TGTGCCAGCTCACCACGGTTAGGGGCGCTCCAAGAGACCCAGTACTTC. As protein: CASSPRLGALQETQYF.

The chain has TRBV19 and TRBJ1-5, with D maybe TRBD1 (6 bases). The CDR3 spans 13 residues. The V end was cut by 6 bases, the J end by 6 bases, with 12 bases between. Germline-derived CDR1 and CDR2 are LNHDA and SQIVND (reference sequence). For the CDR3, the DNA is TGTGCCAGTAGGGAGGGGGAGCGTCAGCCCCAGCATTTT. Protein product: CASREGERQPQHF. Full variable domain (remainder filled in from reference TRBV19 and TRBJ1-5): DGGITQSPKYLFRKEGQNVTLSCEQNLNHDAMYWYRQDPGQGLRLIYYSQIVNDFQKGDIAEGYSVSREKKESFPLTVTSAQKNPTAFYLCASREGERQPQHFGDGTRLSIL.

CDR3 DNA: TGCGCCAGCAGCCAAGACCGTGGCTTTAGCACAGATACGCAGTATTTT. It codes for CASSQDRGFSTDTQYF. The chain couples TRBV4-1 to TRBJ2-3; D not certain. V lost 0 bases and J lost 0, with 10 bases in between. Germline V gene lookup returns CDR1 MGHRA and CDR2 YSYEKL. The CDR3 length is 16 residues.

The chain uses TRBV9 and TRBJ1-6, with 7 bases that match TRBD1. CDR1 and CDR2 (germline): SGDLS, YYNGEE. This CDR3 has 18 amino acids. With 0 bases clipped from V and 5 bases from J, the junction kept 11 bases outside the gene matches. This CDR3 reads CASSVGERQGNNNSPLHF. The CDR3 nucleotides are TGTGCCAGCAGCGTAGGTGAACGACAGGGCAACAATAATTCACCCCTCCACTTT.

The chain joins TRBV5-1 to TRBJ2-5, with 8 positions matching TRBD1. The trim removed 4 bases at V and 2 bases at J, leaving 7 bases unmatched. This CDR3 spans 15 amino acids. Germline CDR1 SGHRS, CDR2 YFSETQ. CDR3 sequence: CASSTGQGGQETQYF. The CDR3 DNA is TGCGCCAGCAGCACCGGACAGGGTGGTCAAGAGACCCAGTACTTC.

The gene calls are TRBV21-1 and TRBJ1-1; the D call TRBD1 from the table was never checked on the DNA. TRBV21-1 is tagged as a pseudogene. There are 14 residues in the CDR3. DNA of the CDR3: TGTGCCAGCAGCTACAGGGTTGGGAACACTGAAGCTTTCTTT. It yields the protein CASSYRVGNTEAFF.

This clone has a single count. This rearrangement joins TRBV4-2 to TRBJ2-7; TRBD2 matches 12 bases. CDR1 is LGHNA and CDR2 is YNFKEQ in the germline V gene. This CDR3 has 15 amino acids. Trimming removed 6 bases from V and 6 bases from J; junction bases left unmatched: 9. CDR3 residues: CASSQTSGRSPEQYF. The CDR3, as DNA: TGTGCCAGCAGTCAGACTAGCGGGAGATCCCCCGAGCAGTACTTC.

V usage is TRBV6-2 or TRBV6-3 and J usage is TRBJ1-2, with D tentatively TRBD1 (6 bases). The CDR3 has 13 residues. Germline V gene sequence: CDR1 MNHEY, CDR2 SVGEGT. Trimming took off 6 bases at V and 7 bases at J, with 15 bases between the two ends. CDR3 in DNA: TGTGCCAGCAGCCAACCACCAGGGGTTGGCTACACCTTC. Its translation is CASSQPPGVGYTF.

The chain is built from TRBV6-5 and TRBJ2-7; TRBD1 matches 8 bases. V trimming: 5 bases; J trimming: 3 bases; junction bases outside the gene matches: 3. The CDR3 consists of 13 residues. The V gene's germline CDR1 is MNHEY and CDR2 SVGAGI. The CDR3 loop reads CASSLDRDYEQYF. DNA of the CDR3: TGTGCCAGCAGTCTGGACAGGGACTACGAGCAGTACTTC.

The V and J genes are TRBV7-9 and TRBJ2-5; 8 bases fit TRBD2. Germline-derived CDR1 and CDR2 are SEHNR and FQNEAQ (reference sequence). V lost 1 base to trimming and J lost 4 bases; unmatched junction nucleotides: 14. The CDR3 length is 18 residues. The CDR3 loop reads CASSLVRGGRTRSETQYF. The DNA of the CDR3 is TGTGCCAGCAGCTTAGTTCGGGGGGGTAGAACGCGATCAGAGACCCAGTACTTC. The full variable domain, rest sourced from reference TRBV7-9 and TRBJ2-5, is DTGVSQNPRHKITKRGQNVTFRCDPISEHNRLYWYRQTLGQGPEFLTYFQNEAQLEKSRLLSDRFSAERPKGSFSTLEIQRTEQGDSAMYLCASSLVRGGRTRSETQYFGPGTRLLVL.

V usage is TRBV9 and J usage is TRBJ1-6; D possibly corresponds to TRBD1 (6 bases). Trimming shortened V by 4 bases and J by 4 bases, and 15 bases separated the two germline ends. Germline assignment: CDR1 SGDLS and CDR2 YYNGEE. CDR3 size: 16 residues. The CDR3 DNA reads TGTGCCAGCAGCCCCGGACAGCCTCTTTATAATTCACCCCTCCACTTT. Translation: CASSPGQPLYNSPLHF.

This chain connects TRBV19 to TRBJ1-2, with D perhaps TRBD1 (5 bases). The CDR3 covers 13 residues. Trimming removed 7 bases at V and 4 bases at J, with 13 bases between. CDR1 is LNHDA and CDR2 is SQIVND in the germline V gene (reference sequence). The chain's CDR3 is CASIGEWGYGYTF. CDR3 coding DNA: TGTGCCAGTATAGGGGAGTGGGGCTATGGCTACACCTTC.

The chain combines TRBV3-1 (or the pseudogene TRBV3-2) with TRBJ1-4; no firm D call. V was shortened by 0 bases and J by 16 bases, with 15 bases between the two germline ends. The CDR3 is 13 residues long. The germline CDR1 and CDR2 sequences are LGHDT and YNNKEL (reference sequence). The CDR3 protein is CASSQDPSQVQFF. The CDR3 DNA is TGTGCCAGCAGCCAAGACCCCAGTCAGGTTCAGTTTTTT.

The chain carries TRBV24-1 and TRBJ2-1; no clear D. The germline V gene encodes CDR1 KGHDR and CDR2 SFDVKD. This CDR3 spans 13 amino acids. V was trimmed by 0 bases and J by 10 bases, leaving 9 bases between them. CDR3 in DNA: TGTGCCACCAGTGATTTGTCCGCTGGGGAGCAGTTCTTC. This translates into CATSDLSAGEQFF.

The chain carries TRBV27 and TRBJ2-7; unclear D gene. Germline loops: CDR1 MNHEY, CDR2 SMNVEV (reference sequence). With 2 bases removed from V and 1 base from J, the gap between germline ends came to 6 bases. The CDR3 loop spans 13 amino acids. CDR3 loop: CASSLKQSYEQYF. CDR3 nucleotide sequence: TGTGCCAGCAGTTTAAAACAGTCCTACGAGCAGTACTTC.

The V and J genes are TRBV5-6 and TRBJ2-7; D not certain. Trimming pared 2 bases from V and 3 bases from J, leaving 6 bases between. CDR1 is SGHDT, CDR2 YYEEEE, per germline. The CDR3 contains 12 residues. CDR3 nucleotides: TGTGCCAGCAGCTTCGAAGACTACGAGCAGTACTTC. It yields the protein CASSFEDYEQYF.